This T cell receptor beta chain stems from a study of technical replicates of blood from several donors. Sequencing was performed with immunoSEQ multiplex PCR; in TCRdb, only in-frame clones are kept and a portion is missing. Altogether tens of thousands of clones are present, roughly nine tenths being singletons, with the ten largest covering 4% to 5%. Sequencing input: PBMCs. This receptor was identified in a human donor in good health. Some clones in this sample may be carry-over from other donors' samples.

The CDR3 bases are TGTGCCAGCAGCGGGAACCGGGACAGCTATGGCTACACCTTC. Its protein product is CASSGNRDSYGYTF. The V gene is TRBV9, the J gene TRBJ1-2, with 7 bases lining up with TRBD1. J gave up 4 bases and V 3 bases, and 6 bases lay outside the gene matches. The CDR3 covers 14 residues. The V gene's germline CDR1 is SGDLS and CDR2 YYNGEE.